A selection of T cell receptor beta chains follows, all from one sample in a study of CD8+ T cells in alopecia areata. Profiling relied on immunoSEQ multiplex PCR, and the TCRdb table lists in-frame clones only, not all of them. The sample shows 150,000 to 200,000 clones, about three fifths of them seen only once. The sample consisted of CD4+ T cells sorted from blood, taken between weeks 47 and 50, from a patient treated with tofacitinib. The receptor source for this set is a human donor with alopecia areata. Each CDR3 is given with its conserved first and last residue. Size is omitted from some rows. Given values are once, few, many or a class for expanded clones.

TRBV5-6,TRBJ1-4,.,CASSRAENEKLFF
TRBV29-1,TRBJ2-1,.,CSVAGRLYNEQFF
TRBV7-2,TRBJ1-5,.,CASSPPGQPQHF
TRBV10-3,TRBJ1-3,.,CAIRSSGNTIYF
TRBV5-8,TRBJ1-1,.,CASTAGTINTEAFF
TRBV25-1,TRBJ1-2,.,CASSGVYGGYTF
TRBV10-3,TRBJ2-7,few,CAISELRAGTYEQYF
TRBV7-8,TRBJ2-1,.,CASSFEGSSGQFF
TRBV15,TRBJ2-7,.,CATSRDPSGVYEQYF
TRBV30,TRBJ1-2,.,CAWSSPGDGYTF
TRBV7-2,TRBJ1-6,.,CASSETGQLGSPLHF
TRBV5-6,TRBJ1-2,.,CASSDRTRTNYGYTF
TRBV7-9,TRBJ2-7,.,CASSPSQGAYEQYF
TRBV18,TRBJ2-5,.,CASSPRDRETQYF
TRBV9,TRBJ2-7,.,CASSSRTGGSGEQYF
TRBV11-2,TRBJ2-1,.,CASTTGANEQFF
TRBV5-6,TRBJ2-7,.,CASSSLTGTYEQYF
TRBV5-1,TRBJ2-3,few,CASSVGAGDTQYF